The clone carrying this T cell receptor beta chain came up a few times. The CDR3 spans 15 residues. In germline, CDR1 is SGHKS, CDR2 YYEKEE (reference sequence). V was clipped by 4 bases and J by 9 bases; unmatched bases: 8. This sample was included in a study of Tregs in tolerant kidney transplant recipients. The table came from immunoSEQ multiplex PCR; TCRdb's copy has only in-frame clones and leaves some out. The sample yields 60,000 to 65,000 clones, nearly 98% seen once. Regulatory T cells were sorted from thawed PBMCs rested overnight at 37°C with 150 to 200 IU/ml IL-2. This chain joins TRBV5-5 and TRBJ2-1; 12 nucleotides agree with TRBD2. The TCR originated in a human donor who received a combined kidney and bone marrow transplant. The sample was Tregs from blood, taken before the transplant. The chain's CDR3 is CASSLWTSGDAEQFF. The CDR3 DNA follows: TGTGCCAGCAGCCTTTGGACTAGCGGGGATGCTGAGCAGTTCTTC.